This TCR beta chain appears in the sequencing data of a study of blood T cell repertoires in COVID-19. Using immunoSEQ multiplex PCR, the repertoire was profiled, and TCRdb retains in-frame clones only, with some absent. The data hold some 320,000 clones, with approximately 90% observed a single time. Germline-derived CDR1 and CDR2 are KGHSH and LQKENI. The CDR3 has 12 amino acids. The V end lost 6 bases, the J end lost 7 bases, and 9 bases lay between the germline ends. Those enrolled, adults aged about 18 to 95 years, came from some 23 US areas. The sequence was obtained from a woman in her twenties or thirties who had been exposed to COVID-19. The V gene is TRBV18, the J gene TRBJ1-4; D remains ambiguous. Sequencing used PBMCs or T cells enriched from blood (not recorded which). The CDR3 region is CASSQLGEKLFF. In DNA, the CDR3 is TGTGCCAGCTCCCAGCTAGGTGAAAAACTGTTTTTT.